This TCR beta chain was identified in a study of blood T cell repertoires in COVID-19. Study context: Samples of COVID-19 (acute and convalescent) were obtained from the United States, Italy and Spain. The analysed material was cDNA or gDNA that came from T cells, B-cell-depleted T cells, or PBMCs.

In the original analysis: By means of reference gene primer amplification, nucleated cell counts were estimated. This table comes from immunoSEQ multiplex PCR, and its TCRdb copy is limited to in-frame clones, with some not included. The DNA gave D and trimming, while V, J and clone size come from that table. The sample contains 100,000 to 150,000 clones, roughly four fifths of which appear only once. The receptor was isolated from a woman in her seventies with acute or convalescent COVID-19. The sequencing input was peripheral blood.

Here the CDR3 reads CASSPWTGDGYTF. The CDR3 DNA reads TGCGCCAGCAGCCCCTGGACAGGGGACGGCTACACCTTC. The chain recombines TRBV5-1 with TRBJ1-2, with 9 bases that match TRBD1. V trimming: 4 bases; J trimming: 8 bases; junction bases outside the gene matches: 6. This CDR3 has 13 amino acids. CDR1 and CDR2 (germline): SGHRS, YFSETQ.